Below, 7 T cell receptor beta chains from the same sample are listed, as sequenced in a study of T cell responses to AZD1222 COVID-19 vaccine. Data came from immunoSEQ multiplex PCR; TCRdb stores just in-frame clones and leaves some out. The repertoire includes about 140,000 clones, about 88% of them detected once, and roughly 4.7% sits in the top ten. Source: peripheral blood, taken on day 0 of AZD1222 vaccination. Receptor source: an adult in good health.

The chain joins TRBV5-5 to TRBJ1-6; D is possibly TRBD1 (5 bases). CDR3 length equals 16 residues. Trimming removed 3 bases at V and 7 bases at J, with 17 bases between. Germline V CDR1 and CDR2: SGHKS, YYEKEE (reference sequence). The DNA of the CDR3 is TGTGCCAGCAGCTCCTTGTGGGACTATCCGAATTCACCCCTCCACTTT. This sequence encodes CASSSLWDYPNSPLHF.

CDR3 DNA sequence: TGTGCCTGGAGTGTACAGGGCCCGGGCCGGTCACCCCTCCACTTT. It encodes CAWSVQGPGRSPLHF. The chain couples TRBV30 to TRBJ1-6; tentatively, D is TRBD1 (6 bases). The germline V gene encodes CDR1 GTSNPN and CDR2 SVGIG (reference sequence). The CDR3 runs to 15 residues. The V gene lost 0 bases and the J gene lost 10 bases, with 16 bases spanning the gap.

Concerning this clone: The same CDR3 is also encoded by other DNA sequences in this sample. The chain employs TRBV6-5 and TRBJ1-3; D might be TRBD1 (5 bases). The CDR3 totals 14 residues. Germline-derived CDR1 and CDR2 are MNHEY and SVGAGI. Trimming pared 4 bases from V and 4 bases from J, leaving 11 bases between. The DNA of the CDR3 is TGTGCCAGCAGTTGGGGGGGTGCAGGAAACACCATATATTTT. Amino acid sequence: CASSWGGAGNTIYF.

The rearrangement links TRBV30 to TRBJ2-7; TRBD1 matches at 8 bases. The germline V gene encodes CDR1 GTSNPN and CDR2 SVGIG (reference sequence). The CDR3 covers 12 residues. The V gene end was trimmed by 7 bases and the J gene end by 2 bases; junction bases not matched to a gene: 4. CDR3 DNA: TGTGCCTTTGACAGGGGACCCTACGAGCAGTACTTC. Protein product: CAFDRGPYEQYF.

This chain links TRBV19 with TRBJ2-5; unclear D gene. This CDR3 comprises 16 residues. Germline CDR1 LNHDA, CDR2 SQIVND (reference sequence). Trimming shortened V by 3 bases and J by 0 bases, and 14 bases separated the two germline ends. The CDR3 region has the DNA TGTGCCAGTAGTATGACATTCCACATGTACCAAGAGACCCAGTACTTC. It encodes CASSMTFHMYQETQYF.

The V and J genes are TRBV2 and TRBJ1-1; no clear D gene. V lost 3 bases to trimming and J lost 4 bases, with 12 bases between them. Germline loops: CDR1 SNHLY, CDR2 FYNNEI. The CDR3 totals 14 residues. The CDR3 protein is CASSEIWRATEAFF. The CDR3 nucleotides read TGTGCCAGCAGTGAGATATGGAGGGCCACTGAAGCTTTCTTT.

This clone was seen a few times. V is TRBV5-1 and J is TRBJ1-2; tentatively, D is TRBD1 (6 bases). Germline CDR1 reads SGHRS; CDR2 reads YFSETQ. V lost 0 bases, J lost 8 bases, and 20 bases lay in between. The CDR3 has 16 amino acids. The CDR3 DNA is TGCGCCAGCAGCTTGGGACACAGGGACGTTTCTCAGGGCTACACCTTC. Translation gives CASSLGHRDVSQGYTF.